These 6 T cell receptor beta chains share one sample of origin, sequenced in a study of beta chain features in type 1 diabetes. The sequenced template was cDNA made from the entire isolated RNA. This table comes from immunoSEQ multiplex PCR, and its TCRdb copy is limited to in-frame clones, with some not included. The sample includes 850,000 to 900,000 clones, about 17% of them seen just once. The material sequenced was naive CD4+ T cells from blood. These receptors came from a young woman in good health.

Written as DNA, the CDR3 is TGTGCCAGCTCACGATTTGAGGGGGTTTCCCAAGAGACCCAGTACTTC. As protein: CASSRFEGVSQETQYF. The chain combines TRBV18 with TRBJ2-5, with D maybe TRBD1 (6 bases). The CDR3 consists of 16 residues. The germline gives CDR1 KGHSH, CDR2 LQKENI. The V gene lost 4 bases and the J gene lost 1 base, with 16 bases spanning the gap. The whole variable domain, remainder taken from reference TRBV18 and TRBJ2-5, is NAGVMQNPRHLVRRRGQEARLRCSPMKGHSHVYWYRQLPEEGLKFMVYLQKENIIDESGMPKERFSAEFPKEGPSILRIQQVVRGDSAAYFCASSRFEGVSQETQYFGPGTRLLVL.

This clone has just one count. The V call is TRBV2, the J call TRBJ1-2; 8 bases are a match to TRBD1. V dropped 7 bases and J dropped 3; count of bases not matched to a gene: 7. The germline V gene encodes CDR1 SNHLY and CDR2 FYNNEI. The CDR3 runs to 14 residues. The CDR3 DNA follows: TGTGCCAGCACCGGACAGGGACCCTACTATGGCTACACCTTC. It yields the protein CASTGQGPYYGYTF.

The chain uses TRBV19 and TRBJ2-5, with TRBD2 matching 9 bases. From germline, CDR1 is LNHDA and CDR2 SQIVND (reference sequence). The CDR3 loop spans 14 amino acids. J was trimmed by 3 bases and V by 3 bases; bases with no gene match: 2. The CDR3, as DNA: TGTGCCAGTAGTATTTTAGCGGGAGAAGAGACCCAGTACTTC. This gives the protein CASSILAGEETQYF.

This chain uses TRBV9 with TRBJ2-3; TRBD1 matches 7 bases. Per germline, CDR1 SGDLS and CDR2 YYNGEE. Trimming cost V 5 bases and J 3 bases; bases outside gene matches: 6. CDR3 length equals 14 residues. In nucleotides, the CDR3 is TGTGCCAGCAGTATTCAGGGGGAAACAGATACGCAGTATTTT. Translated: CASSIQGETDTQYF.

This clone was counted between two and nine times. The same CDR3 also results from other DNA sequences found in this sample. The gene calls are TRBV28 and TRBJ2-7; possibly TRBD1 for D (6 bases). The length of the CDR3 is 12 residues. In germline, CDR1 is MDHEN, CDR2 SYDVKM. The germline V and J ends were trimmed by 5 bases and 4 bases, with 9 bases remaining between them. In nucleotides, the CDR3 is TGTGCCAGCAGTCAGACAGGTTACGAGCAGTACTTC. Its translation: CASSQTGYEQYF.

The J gene is TRBJ2-2, the V gene TRBV4-2; D possibly matches TRBD1 or TRBD2 (5 bases each). Germline V gene sequence: CDR1 LGHNA, CDR2 YNFKEQ. V gave up 4 bases and J gave up 7 bases, with 13 bases separating them. There are 14 residues in the CDR3. CDR3 DNA: TGTGCCAGCAGCCTGGATGGGACCTACGGGGAGCTGTTTTTT. Protein sequence: CASSLDGTYGELFF.